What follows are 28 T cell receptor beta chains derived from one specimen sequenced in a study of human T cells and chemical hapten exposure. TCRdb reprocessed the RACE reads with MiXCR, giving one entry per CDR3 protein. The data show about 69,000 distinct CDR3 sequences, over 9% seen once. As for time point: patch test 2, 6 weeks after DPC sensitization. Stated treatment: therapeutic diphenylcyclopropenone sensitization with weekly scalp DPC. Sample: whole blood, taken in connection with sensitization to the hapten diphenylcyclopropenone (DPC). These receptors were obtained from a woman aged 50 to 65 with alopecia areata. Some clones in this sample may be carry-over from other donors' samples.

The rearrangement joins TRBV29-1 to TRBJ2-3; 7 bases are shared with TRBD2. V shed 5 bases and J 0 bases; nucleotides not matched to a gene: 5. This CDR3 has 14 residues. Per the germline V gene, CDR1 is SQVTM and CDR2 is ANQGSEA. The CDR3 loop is CSVRPAGSTDTQYF. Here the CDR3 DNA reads TGCAGCGTTCGCCCAGCGGGGAGCACAGATACGCAGTATTTT.

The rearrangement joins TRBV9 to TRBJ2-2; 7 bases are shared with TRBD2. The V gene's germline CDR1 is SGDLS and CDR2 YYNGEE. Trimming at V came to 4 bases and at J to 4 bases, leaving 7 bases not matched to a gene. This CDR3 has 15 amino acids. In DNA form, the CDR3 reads TGTGCCAGCAGCTTCGGAGGGGAGGGCACCGGGGAGCTGTTTTTT. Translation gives CASSFGGEGTGELFF.

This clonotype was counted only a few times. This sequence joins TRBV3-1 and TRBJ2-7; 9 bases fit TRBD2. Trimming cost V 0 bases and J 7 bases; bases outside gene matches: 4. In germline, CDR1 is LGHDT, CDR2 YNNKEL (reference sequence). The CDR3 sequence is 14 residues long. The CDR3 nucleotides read TGTGCCAGCAGCCAAGATCTTGCGGGAGGGGAGCAGTACTTC. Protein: CASSQDLAGGEQYF.

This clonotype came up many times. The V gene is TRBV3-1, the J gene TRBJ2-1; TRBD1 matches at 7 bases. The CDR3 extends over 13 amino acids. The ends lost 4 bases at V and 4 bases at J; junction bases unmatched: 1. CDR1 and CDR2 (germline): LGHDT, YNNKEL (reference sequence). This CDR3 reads CASSRDRYNEQFF. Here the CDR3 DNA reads TGTGCCAGCAGCCGGGACAGATACAATGAGCAGTTCTTC.

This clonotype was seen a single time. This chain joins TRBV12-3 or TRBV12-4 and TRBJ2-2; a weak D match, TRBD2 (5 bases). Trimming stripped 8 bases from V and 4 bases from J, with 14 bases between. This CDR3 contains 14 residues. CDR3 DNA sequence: TGTGCCAGCCCGAGGGCTTCCTCCACCGGGGAGCTGTTTTTT. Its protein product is CASPRASSTGELFF.

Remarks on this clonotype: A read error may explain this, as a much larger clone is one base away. Here the CDR3 reads CASIRGTATNEKLFF. CDR3 DNA: TGCGCCAGCATCCGGGGGACAGCAACTAATGAAAAACTGTTTTTT. This rearrangement joins TRBV4-1 to TRBJ1-4; 7 bases line up with TRBD1. Germline V gene lookup returns CDR1 MGHRA and CDR2 YSYEKL. The CDR3 sequence is 15 residues long. V was clipped by 7 bases and J by 0 bases; unmatched bases: 5.

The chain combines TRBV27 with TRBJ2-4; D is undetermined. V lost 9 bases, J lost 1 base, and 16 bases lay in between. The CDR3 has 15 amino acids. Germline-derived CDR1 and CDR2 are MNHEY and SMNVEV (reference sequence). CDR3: CASKWQYGAKNIQYF. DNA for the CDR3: TGTGCCAGTAAGTGGCAATATGGGGCCAAAAACATTCAGTACTTC.

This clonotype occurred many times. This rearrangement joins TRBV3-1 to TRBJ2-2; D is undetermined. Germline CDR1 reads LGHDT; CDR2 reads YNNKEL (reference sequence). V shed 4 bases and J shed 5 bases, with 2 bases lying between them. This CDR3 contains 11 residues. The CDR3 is CASSRTGELFF. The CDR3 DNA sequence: TGTGCCAGCAGCCGTACCGGGGAGCTGTTTTTT.

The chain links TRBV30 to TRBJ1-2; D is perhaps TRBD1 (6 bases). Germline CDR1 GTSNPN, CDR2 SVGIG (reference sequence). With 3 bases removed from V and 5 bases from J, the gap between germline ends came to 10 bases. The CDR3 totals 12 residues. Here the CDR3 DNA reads TGTGCCTGGAGGACAGGTGCTTATGGCTACACCTTC. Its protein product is CAWRTGAYGYTF. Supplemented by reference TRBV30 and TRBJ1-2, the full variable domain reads SQTIHQWPATLVQPVGSPLSLECTVEGTSNPNLYWYRQAAGRGLQLLFYSVGIGQISSEVPQNLSASRPQDRQFILSSKKLLLSDSGFYLCAWRTGAYGYTFGSGTRLTVV.

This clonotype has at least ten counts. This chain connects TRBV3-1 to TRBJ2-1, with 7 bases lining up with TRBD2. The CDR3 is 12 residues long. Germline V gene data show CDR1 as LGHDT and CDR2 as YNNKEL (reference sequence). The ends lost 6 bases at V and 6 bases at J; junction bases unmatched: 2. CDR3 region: CASRGGGNEQFF. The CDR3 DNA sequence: TGTGCCAGCAGGGGCGGGGGCAATGAGCAGTTCTTC.

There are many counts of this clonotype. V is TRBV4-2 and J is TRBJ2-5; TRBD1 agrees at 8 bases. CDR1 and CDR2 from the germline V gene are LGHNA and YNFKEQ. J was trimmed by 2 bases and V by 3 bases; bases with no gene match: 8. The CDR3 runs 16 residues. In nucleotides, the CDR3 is TGTGCCAGCAGCCAGGAATACGGGACAGGTCAAGAGACCCAGTACTTC. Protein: CASSQEYGTGQETQYF.

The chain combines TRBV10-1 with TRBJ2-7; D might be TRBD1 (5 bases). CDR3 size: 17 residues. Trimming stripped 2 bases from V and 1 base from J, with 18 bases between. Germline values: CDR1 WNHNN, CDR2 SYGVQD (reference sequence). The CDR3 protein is CASSERGRLQESYEQYF. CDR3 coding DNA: TGCGCCAGCAGTGAGAGGGGCCGACTCCAAGAATCCTACGAGCAGTACTTC.

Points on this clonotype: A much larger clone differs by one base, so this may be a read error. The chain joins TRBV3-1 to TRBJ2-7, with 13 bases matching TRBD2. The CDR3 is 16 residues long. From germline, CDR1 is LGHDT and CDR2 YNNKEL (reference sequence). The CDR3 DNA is TGTGTCAGCAGCCGCGGACTAGCGGGAGCTACCGCCGAGCAGTACTTC. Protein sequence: CVSSRGLAGATAEQYF.

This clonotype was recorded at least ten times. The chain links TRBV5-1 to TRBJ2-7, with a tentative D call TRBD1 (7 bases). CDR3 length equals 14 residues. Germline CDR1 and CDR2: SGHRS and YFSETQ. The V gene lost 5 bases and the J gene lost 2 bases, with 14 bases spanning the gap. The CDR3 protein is CASRGGTETYEQYF. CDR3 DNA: TGCGCCAGCAGAGGAGGGACAGAGACCTACGAGCAGTACTTC. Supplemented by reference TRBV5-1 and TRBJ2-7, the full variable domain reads KAGVTQTPRYLIKTRGQQVTLSCSPISGHRSVSWYQQTPGQGLQFLFEYFSETQRNKGNFPGRFSGRQFSNSRSEMNVSTLELGDSALYLCASRGGTETYEQYFGPGTRLTVT.

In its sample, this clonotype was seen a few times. This CDR3 is CASSLASGMNEQFF. CDR3 nucleotide sequence: TGTGCCAGCAGCTTGGCTAGCGGGATGAATGAGCAGTTCTTC. The genes are TRBV11-1 and TRBJ2-1; 9 bases map to TRBD2. J gave up 7 bases and V 3 bases, and 4 bases lay outside the gene matches. Germline CDR1 is SGHAT and CDR2 is FQDESV (reference sequence). This CDR3 region has 14 residues.

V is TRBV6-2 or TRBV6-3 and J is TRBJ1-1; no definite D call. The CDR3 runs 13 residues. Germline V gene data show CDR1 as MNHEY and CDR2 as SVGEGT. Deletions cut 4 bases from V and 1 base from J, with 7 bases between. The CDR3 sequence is CASSSYPNTEAFF. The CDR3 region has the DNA TGTGCCAGCAGTTCCTACCCGAACACTGAAGCTTTCTTT.

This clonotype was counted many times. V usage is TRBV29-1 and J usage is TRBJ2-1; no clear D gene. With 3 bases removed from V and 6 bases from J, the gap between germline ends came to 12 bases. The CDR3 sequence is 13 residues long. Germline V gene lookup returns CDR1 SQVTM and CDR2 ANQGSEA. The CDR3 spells CSVDGPRANEQFF. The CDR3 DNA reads TGCAGCGTTGATGGTCCAAGGGCCAATGAGCAGTTCTTC.

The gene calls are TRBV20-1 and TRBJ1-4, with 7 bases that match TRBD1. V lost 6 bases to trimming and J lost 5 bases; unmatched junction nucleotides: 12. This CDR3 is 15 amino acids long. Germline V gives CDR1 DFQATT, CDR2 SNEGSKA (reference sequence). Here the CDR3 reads CSAPPPGGANEKLFF. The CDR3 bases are TGCAGTGCCCCACCCCCAGGGGGGGCGAATGAAAAACTGTTTTTT.

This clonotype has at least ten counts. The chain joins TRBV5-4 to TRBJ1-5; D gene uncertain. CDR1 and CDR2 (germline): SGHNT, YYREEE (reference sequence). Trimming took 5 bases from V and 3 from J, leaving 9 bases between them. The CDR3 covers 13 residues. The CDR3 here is CASSYGPNQPQHF. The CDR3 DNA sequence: TGTGCCAGCAGTTACGGACCCAATCAGCCCCAGCATTTT.

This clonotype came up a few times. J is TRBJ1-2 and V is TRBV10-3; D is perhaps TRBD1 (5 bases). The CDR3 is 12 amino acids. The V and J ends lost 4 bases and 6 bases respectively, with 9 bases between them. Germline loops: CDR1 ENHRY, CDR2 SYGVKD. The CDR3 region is CAISVDSHGYTF. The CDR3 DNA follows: TGTGCCATCAGTGTTGACAGCCATGGCTACACCTTC.

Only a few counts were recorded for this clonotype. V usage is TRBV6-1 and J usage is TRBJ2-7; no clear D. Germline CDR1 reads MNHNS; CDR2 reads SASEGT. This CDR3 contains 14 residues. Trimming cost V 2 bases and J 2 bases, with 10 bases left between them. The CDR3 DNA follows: TGTGCCAGCAGTGAACGACTTTTCCCCTACGAGCAGTACTTC. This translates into CASSERLFPYEQYF.

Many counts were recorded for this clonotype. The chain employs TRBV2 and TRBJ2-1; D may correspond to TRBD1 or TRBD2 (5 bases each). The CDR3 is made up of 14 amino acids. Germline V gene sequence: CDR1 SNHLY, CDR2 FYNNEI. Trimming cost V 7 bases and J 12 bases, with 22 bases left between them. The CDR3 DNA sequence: TGTGCCAGCACTTTGGGAGAAGGGGCGGCTGGGCAGTTCTTC. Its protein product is CASTLGEGAAGQFF.

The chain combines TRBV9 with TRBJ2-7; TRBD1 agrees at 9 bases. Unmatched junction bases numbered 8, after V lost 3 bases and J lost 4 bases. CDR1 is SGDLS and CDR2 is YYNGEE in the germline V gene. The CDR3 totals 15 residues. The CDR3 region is CASSEAVTGGYEQYF. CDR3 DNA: TGTGCCAGCAGCGAGGCCGTGACAGGGGGATACGAGCAGTACTTC.

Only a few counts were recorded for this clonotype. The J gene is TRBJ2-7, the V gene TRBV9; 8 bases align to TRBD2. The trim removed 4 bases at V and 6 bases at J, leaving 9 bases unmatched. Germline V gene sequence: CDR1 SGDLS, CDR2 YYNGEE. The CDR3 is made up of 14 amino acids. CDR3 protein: CASSPRRAGGEQYF. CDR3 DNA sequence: TGTGCCAGCAGCCCACGTCGGGCGGGAGGCGAGCAGTACTTC.

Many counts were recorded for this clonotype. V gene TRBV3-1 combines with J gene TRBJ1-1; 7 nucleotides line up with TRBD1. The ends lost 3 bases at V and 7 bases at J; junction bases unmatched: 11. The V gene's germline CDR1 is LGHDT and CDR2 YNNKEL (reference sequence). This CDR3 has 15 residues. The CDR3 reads CASSHHTGASDEAFF. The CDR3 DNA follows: TGTGCCAGCAGCCATCATACAGGGGCCTCAGATGAAGCTTTCTTT.

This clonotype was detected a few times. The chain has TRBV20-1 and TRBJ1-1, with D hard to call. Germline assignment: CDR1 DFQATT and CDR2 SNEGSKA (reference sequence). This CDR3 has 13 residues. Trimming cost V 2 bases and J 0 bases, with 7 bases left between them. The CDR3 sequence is CSARNSMNTEAFF. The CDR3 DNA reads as TGCAGTGCTAGAAACAGCATGAACACTGAAGCTTTCTTT.

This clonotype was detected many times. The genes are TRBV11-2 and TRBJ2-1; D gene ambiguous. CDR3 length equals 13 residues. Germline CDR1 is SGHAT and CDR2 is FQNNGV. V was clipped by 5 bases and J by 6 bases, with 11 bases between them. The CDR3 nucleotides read TGTGCCAGCAGCGACGGGCTTATCAATGAGCAGTTCTTC. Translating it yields CASSDGLINEQFF. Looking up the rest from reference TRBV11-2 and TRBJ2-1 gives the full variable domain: EAGVAQSPRYKIIEKRQSVAFWCNPISGHATLYWYQQILGQGPKLLIQFQNNGVVDDSQLPKDRFSAERLKGVDSTLKIQPAKLEDSAVYLCASSDGLINEQFFGPGTRLTVL.

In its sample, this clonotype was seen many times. The CDR3 reads CASSYSDSPLHF. CDR3 DNA: TGTGCCAGCAGTTACTCCGATTCACCCCTCCACTTT. The chain combines TRBV6-5 with TRBJ1-6; the D is unclear. Between the trimmed V and J ends, which lost 0 bases and 8 bases, there was a span of 2 bases. There are 12 residues in the CDR3. Germline CDR1 and CDR2: MNHEY and SVGAGI.